This T cell receptor beta chain was sequenced during a study of blood T cell repertoires in COVID-19. Study context: Italy, Spain and the United States were the sources of the convalescent and acute COVID-19 samples. T cells, B-cell-depleted T cells, or PBMCs provided the cDNA or gDNA that served as material.

Assay: immunoSEQ multiplex PCR; the TCRdb copy retains only in-frame clones and omits some. The sample has about 34,000 clones; more than 85% are singletons. The V gene's germline CDR1 is MNHNS and CDR2 SASEGT. The CDR3 spans 16 residues. The V gene end was trimmed by 4 bases and the J gene end by 6 bases; junction bases not matched to a gene: 8. The sample was peripheral blood. The rearrangement joins TRBV6-1 to TRBJ2-2; 10 nucleotides align to TRBD2. This TCR came from a man between 60 and 75 years old with active or convalescent COVID-19. DNA for the CDR3: TGTGCCAGCAGTGGCCCTAGCGGGGGAGGTGCCGGGGAGCTGTTTTTT. Translated: CASSGPSGGGAGELFF.